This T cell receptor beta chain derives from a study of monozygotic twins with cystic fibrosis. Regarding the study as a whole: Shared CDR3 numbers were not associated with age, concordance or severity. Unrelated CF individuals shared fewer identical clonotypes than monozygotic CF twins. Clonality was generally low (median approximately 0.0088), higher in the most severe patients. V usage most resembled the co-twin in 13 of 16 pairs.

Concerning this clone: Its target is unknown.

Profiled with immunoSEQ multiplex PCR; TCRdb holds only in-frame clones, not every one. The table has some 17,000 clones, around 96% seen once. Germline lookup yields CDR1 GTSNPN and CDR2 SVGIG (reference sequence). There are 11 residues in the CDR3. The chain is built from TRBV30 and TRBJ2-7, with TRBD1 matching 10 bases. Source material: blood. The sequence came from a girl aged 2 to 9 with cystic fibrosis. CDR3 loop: CAGTGAYEQYF. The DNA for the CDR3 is TGTGCAGGGACAGGGGCCTACGAGCAGTACTTC.